This T cell receptor beta chain was sequenced for a study of molecular identifiers for immune sequencing clone quantification. Whole-study results and caveats: Clone sizes that are highly expanded could be underestimated when identical TCR molecules share a barcode.

Library preparation followed earlier protocols using designated TCR primers. MiXCR, run by TCRdb on the PCR reads, gives a single entry per CDR3 protein. Of under 650,000 distinct CDR3 sequences in the sample, 20% were seen once. This clonotype was counted ten times or more. Its specificity is unknown. CDR3 length: 18 residues. Trimming took 6 bases from V and 0 from J; bases not matched to a gene: 10. The germline V gene has CDR1 SNHLY and CDR2 FYNNEI. Naive CD8 library inputs spanned about 17,000 to 1,000,000 sorted cells and 10%, 30% or 50% RNA. The authors gated naive CD8 T cells as CD8+CD4-CCR7+CD45RA+ for sorting.

Sample: naive CD8+ T cells from blood, with Jurkat cell RNA spiked in. Subset here: FACS-sorted CD8+CD4-CCR7+CD45RA+ naive T cells. This receptor was identified in a human donor in good health. Some libraries in this study had Jurkat cell RNA spiked in. The chain joins TRBV2 to TRBJ2-4, with 11 nucleotides matching TRBD2. The CDR3 DNA reads as TGTGCCAGCAGCACGAAGACTAGCGGGGCGACAGCCAAAAACATTCAGTACTTC. Translated, it gives CASSTKTSGATAKNIQYF.